These 22 T cell receptor beta chains originate from one sample sequenced in a study of tumor-infiltrating lymphocytes in localized non-small cell lung cancer. Some clones are missing from TCRdb's copy, which holds only in-frame ones; the method was immunoSEQ multiplex PCR. This table holds 10,000 or so clones, approximately 77% found once. The sequencing sample was made of lung tumor tissue. All receptors come from a human donor with non-small cell lung cancer.

V usage is TRBV7-9 and J usage is TRBJ2-3; TRBD2 is a possible D gene (5 bases). This CDR3 region has 15 residues. Trimming cost V 3 bases and J 0 bases, with 10 bases left between them. Germline lookup yields CDR1 SEHNR and CDR2 FQNEAQ (reference sequence). CDR3 sequence: CASSLGSHSTDTQYF. The CDR3 bases are TGTGCCAGCAGCTTGGGGAGCCACAGCACAGATACGCAGTATTTT.

This rearrangement joins TRBV11-2 to TRBJ2-1; 14 bases are a match to TRBD2. CDR1 is SGHAT and CDR2 is FQNNGV in the germline V gene. Trimming cost V 5 bases and J 9 bases; bases outside gene matches: 9. This CDR3 contains 16 residues. This chain's CDR3 is CASSPRLAGGPTEQFF. In DNA form, the CDR3 reads TGTGCCAGCAGCCCCCGACTAGCGGGGGGGCCTACTGAGCAGTTCTTC.

This chain joins TRBV7-8 and TRBJ2-1; possibly TRBD2 for D (5 bases). The CDR3 totals 14 residues. Trimming stripped 3 bases from V and 7 bases from J, with 13 bases between. Germline lookup yields CDR1 SGHVS and CDR2 FQNEAQ. The CDR3 reads CASSLSGGWNEQFF. CDR3 DNA sequence: TGTGCCAGCAGCTTGAGCGGCGGATGGAATGAGCAGTTCTTC.

This clone showed up just once. This sequence joins TRBV18 and TRBJ2-5; no reliable D call. The CDR3 runs 14 residues. Trimming removed 0 bases from V and 3 bases from J, with 8 bases in between. Germline values: CDR1 KGHSH, CDR2 LQKENI. CDR3 DNA: TGTGCCAGCTCACCACCGGCAGAGAAAGAGACCCAGTACTTC. Translated: CASSPPAEKETQYF.

The chain combines TRBV6-6 with TRBJ2-7; no definite D call. The CDR3 sequence is 15 residues long. Germline V gene lookup returns CDR1 MNHNY and CDR2 SVGAGI (reference sequence). V shed 0 bases and J shed 2 bases, with 11 bases lying between them. CDR3 in DNA: TGTGCCAGCAGTTACTCCCAAGTATCCCCCTACGAGCAGTACTTC. This gives the protein CASSYSQVSPYEQYF.

The chain links TRBV30 to TRBJ2-4; 14 bases are shared with TRBD2. This CDR3 has 15 residues. With V trimmed by 2 bases and J by 10 bases, 7 bases remained unmatched. Germline lookup yields CDR1 GTSNPN and CDR2 SVGIG (reference sequence). The CDR3 is CAWSRGTSGGGIQYF. The CDR3 DNA sequence: TGTGCCTGGAGTCGCGGGACTAGCGGGGGTGGGATTCAGTACTTC.

This clone is a singleton in its sample. CDR3 nucleotide sequence: TGTGCCAGCAGCCCCCTGGGCAACCAAGAGACCCAGTACTTC. This gives the protein CASSPLGNQETQYF. The chain has TRBV9 and TRBJ2-5; D gene ambiguous. CDR3 size: 14 residues. Germline CDR1 SGDLS, CDR2 YYNGEE. V was trimmed by 4 bases and J by 0 bases, leaving 10 bases between them.

This sequence joins TRBV19 and TRBJ1-1; 10 bases line up with TRBD1. The V and J ends lost 2 bases and 4 bases, in that order; junction bases with no gene match: 4. Germline lookup yields CDR1 LNHDA and CDR2 SQIVND (reference sequence). CDR3 length: 15 amino acids. The CDR3 nucleotides read TGTGCCAGTAGTATACGACAGGGGGCGGGCACTGAAGCTTTCTTT. Translating it yields CASSIRQGAGTEAFF.

This clone was observed once. The chain carries TRBV18 and TRBJ2-2; 13 bases are shared with TRBD2. The CDR3 loop spans 15 amino acids. CDR1 is KGHSH and CDR2 is LQKENI in the germline V gene. V lost 5 bases, J lost 5 bases, and 2 bases stayed unmatched. For the CDR3, the DNA is TGTGCCAGCTCATCGGGACTAGCGGGGACCGGGGAGCTGTTTTTT. Its translation is CASSSGLAGTGELFF.

This rearrangement joins TRBV19 to TRBJ1-1; no clear D. Germline V gene sequence: CDR1 LNHDA, CDR2 SQIVND (reference sequence). Trimming pared 3 bases from V and 7 bases from J, leaving 9 bases between. CDR3 length: 12 residues. CDR3 DNA: TGTGCCAGTAGTATGTGGCAAGGTGAAGCTTTCTTT. Translating gives CASSMWQGEAFF.

This clone has a handful of counts. V and J are TRBV19 and TRBJ1-2; 9 positions match TRBD1. Germline values: CDR1 LNHDA, CDR2 SQIVND (reference sequence). V lost 5 bases to trimming and J lost 3 bases; unmatched junction nucleotides: 4. This CDR3 has 14 residues. CDR3 sequence reads: CASSPWDRDYGYTF. CDR3 DNA: TGTGCCAGTAGTCCCTGGGACAGGGACTATGGCTACACCTTC.

The CDR3 nucleotides are TGTGCCAGCAGCGTAGCCCCGCGGGGGGCGGCAGATACGCAGTATTTT. Its translation is CASSVAPRGAADTQYF. The chain employs TRBV9 and TRBJ2-3, with 8 bases lining up with TRBD2. The CDR3 sequence is 16 residues long. The V gene end was trimmed by 0 bases and the J gene end by 4 bases; junction bases not matched to a gene: 7. The germline gives CDR1 SGDLS, CDR2 YYNGEE.

V and J are TRBV7-9 and TRBJ2-1; weak D call: TRBD2 (7 bases). V was trimmed by 7 bases and J by 5 bases, leaving 18 bases between them. The CDR3 totals 15 residues. The V gene's germline CDR1 is SEHNR and CDR2 FQNEAQ (reference sequence). Here the CDR3 reads CASTRGDTNNNEQFF. The CDR3 nucleotides read TGTGCCAGCACCCGGGGGGACACTAATAACAATGAGCAGTTCTTC.

This clone is labeled medium-sized. The chain has TRBV10-1 and TRBJ2-1; D may correspond to TRBD1 or TRBD2 (5 bases each). The V end lost 0 bases, the J end lost 5 bases, and 14 bases lay between the germline ends. Per germline, CDR1 WNHNN and CDR2 SYGVQD (reference sequence). This CDR3 is 16 amino acids long. The CDR3 protein is CASSESTGRQNNEQFF. CDR3 sequence (DNA): TGCGCCAGCAGTGAGTCGACGGGGCGTCAAAACAATGAGCAGTTCTTC.

This clone was seen more than once but under ten times. The chain has TRBV2 and TRBJ2-7; TRBD1 might be the D (5 bases). The V end was cut by 4 bases, the J end by 6 bases, with 10 bases between. In germline, CDR1 is SNHLY, CDR2 FYNNEI. The CDR3 extends over 12 amino acids. The CDR3 here is CASSARQSEQYF. CDR3 nucleotide sequence: TGTGCCAGCAGTGCCCGACAGAGCGAGCAGTACTTC. Looking up the rest from reference TRBV2 and TRBJ2-7 gives the full variable domain: EPEVTQTPSHQVTQMGQEVILRCVPISNHLYFYWYRQILGQKVEFLVSFYNNEISEKSEIFDDQFSVERPDGSNFTLKIRSTKLEDSAMYFCASSARQSEQYFGPGTRLTVT.

This chain uses TRBV6-1 with TRBJ1-5; tentative D call: TRBD1 (5 bases). In germline, CDR1 is MNHNS, CDR2 SASEGT. This CDR3 spans 14 amino acids. The ends were cut back, 5 bases at V and 5 bases at J, with 13 bases in the middle. CDR3 sequence: CASSPRTQDQPQHF. The CDR3 coding sequence is TGTGCCAGCAGTCCCCGGACACAAGATCAGCCCCAGCATTTT.

J is TRBJ2-3 and V is TRBV18, with 7 bases aligning to TRBD1. V was pared by 5 bases and J by 5 bases, with 10 bases of the junction left unmatched. Germline V lookup: CDR1 KGHSH, CDR2 LQKENI. The CDR3 is 15 residues long. CDR3 nucleotide sequence: TGTGCCAGCTCATCATACGGGGCAGGGGGAGATACGCAGTATTTT. Translation: CASSSYGAGGDTQYF. Looking up the rest from reference TRBV18 and TRBJ2-3 gives the full variable domain: NAGVMQNPRHLVRRRGQEARLRCSPMKGHSHVYWYRQLPEEGLKFMVYLQKENIIDESGMPKERFSAEFPKEGPSILRIQQVVRGDSAAYFCASSSYGAGGDTQYFGPGTRLTVL.

The genes are TRBV7-9 and TRBJ1-1; 7 bases line up with TRBD1. The CDR3 covers 15 residues. The trim removed 1 base at V and 1 base at J, leaving 3 bases unmatched. Germline assignment: CDR1 SEHNR and CDR2 FQNEAQ (reference sequence). The CDR3 region is CASSLGDRANTEAFF. The CDR3 region has the DNA TGTGCCAGCAGCTTAGGAGACAGGGCGAACACTGAAGCTTTCTTT.

The V and J genes are TRBV2 and TRBJ2-1; 9 bases match TRBD1. J gave up 5 bases and V 6 bases, and 5 bases lay outside the gene matches. The CDR3 is 14 residues long. Germline V lookup: CDR1 SNHLY, CDR2 FYNNEI. CDR3 in amino acids: CASSWTGEDNEQFF. The CDR3 DNA is TGTGCCAGCAGCTGGACAGGGGAAGACAATGAGCAGTTCTTC.

This sequence joins TRBV7-9 and TRBJ1-6; tentatively, D is TRBD1 (5 bases). The germline CDR1 and CDR2 sequences are SEHNR and FQNEAQ (reference sequence). CDR3 size: 14 residues. Deletions cut 6 bases from V and 6 bases from J, with 12 bases between. The CDR3 sequence: CASRLQGTNSPLHF. The CDR3 DNA follows: TGTGCCAGCAGGCTCCAGGGTACTAATTCACCCCTCCACTTT.

This chain connects TRBV27 to TRBJ1-1; D gene unclear. The CDR3 is made up of 14 amino acids. The germline V and J ends were trimmed by 4 bases and 1 base, with 10 bases remaining between them. From germline, CDR1 is MNHEY and CDR2 SMNVEV (reference sequence). This chain's CDR3 is CASSSPAWNTEAFF. DNA of the CDR3: TGTGCCAGCAGTTCCCCTGCGTGGAACACTGAAGCTTTCTTT.

The rearrangement uses TRBV7-9 and TRBJ2-5; TRBD1 matches 11 bases. The germline CDR1 and CDR2 sequences are SEHNR and FQNEAQ (reference sequence). The CDR3 sequence is 15 residues long. After removal of 5 bases from V and 7 bases from J, the junction contained 9 bases not matched to a gene. The CDR3 is CASSTGQGASRTQYF. CDR3 in DNA: TGTGCCAGCAGCACCGGACAGGGGGCCTCCAGGACCCAGTACTTC.